This is a list of T cell receptor beta chains from one sample in a study of blood T cell repertoires in COVID-19. Using immunoSEQ multiplex PCR, the repertoire was profiled, and TCRdb retains in-frame clones only, with some absent. The data show some 120,000 clones, about four fifths seen once. Input material: peripheral blood. Receptors originate from a woman in her 50s with acute or convalescent COVID-19. CDR3s include the opening cysteine and the closing phenylalanine or tryptophan. A D gene is named only where the DNA matches it firmly. Part of the rows lack a size; the others show once, few, many or a class for expanded clones.

.	TRBV5-6	.	TRBJ2-5	TGTGCCAGCAGCTCAGGAGGCAGGGAGACCCAGTACTTC	CASSSGGRETQYF
.	TRBV18	.	TRBJ1-5	TGTGCCAGCTCACCCACACCTCGAACAGGGAGCGGAGACAATCAGCCCCAGCATTTT	CASSPTPRTGSGDNQPQHF
TRBD1	TRBV6-1	.	TRBJ1-2	TGTGCCAGCAGTGACAAGGACAGGCAGAATAACTATGGCTACACCTTC	CASSDKDRQNNYGYTF
TRBD2	TRBV3-1/TRBV3-2	.	TRBJ2-3	TGTGCCAGCAGCCTCACTAGCGGGGGGGCCCTTACAGATACGCAGTATTTT	CASSLTSGGALTDTQYF
.	TRBV28	.	TRBJ1-2	TGTGCCAGCAGTTTGAGTCCCGGGACTGGGTATGGCTACACCTTC	CASSLSPGTGYGYTF
TRBD2	TRBV24-1	.	TRBJ2-1	TGTGCCACCAGTGATCTAGCGGGGCAAGAGGAGCAGTTCTTC	CATSDLAGQEEQFF
TRBD1	TRBV27	.	TRBJ1-1	TGTGCCAGCAGGTCGGGAGGGGGCTCTATGAACACTGAAGCTTTCTTT	CASRSGGGSMNTEAFF
.	TRBV5-6	.	TRBJ1-1	TGTGCCAGCAGCTTGGGTAGCACTGAAGCTTTCTTT	CASSLGSTEAFF
TRBD1	TRBV11-2	.	TRBJ1-1	TGTGCCAGCCAATGGACAGGGGTCGTCACTGAAGCTTTCTTT	CASQWTGVVTEAFF
TRBD1	TRBV5-1	.	TRBJ1-1	TGCGCCAGCAGCGGACAGGGAGTGAACACTGAAGCTTTCTTT	CASSGQGVNTEAFF
TRBD2	TRBV9	few	TRBJ2-3	TGTGCCAGCAGCGTAAAGGGCGGGGGGCTTACAGATACGCAGTATTTT	CASSVKGGGLTDTQYF
TRBD1	TRBV5-1	.	TRBJ1-1	TGCGCCAGCTCCCGGGACAGGGCGGACTACACTGAAGCTTTCTTT	CASSRDRADYTEAFF
.	TRBV6-5	.	TRBJ2-2	TGTGCCAGCAGCCCCGTATGGAGTACCGGGGAGCTGTTTTTT	CASSPVWSTGELFF
TRBD2	TRBV9	.	TRBJ2-3	TGTGCCAGCAATAGCGGGGGGGCAGATACGCAGTATTTT	CASNSGGADTQYF
TRBD1	TRBV19	.	TRBJ1-2	TGTGCCAGTAGTAGAGAATCCGGGACAGGTTTTGGCTACACCTTC	CASSRESGTGFGYTF
.	TRBV7-8	few	TRBJ1-1	TGTGCCAGCAGCCCCGGGCGGGGACGGGACACTGAAGCTTTCTTT	CASSPGRGRDTEAFF
TRBD1	TRBV5-1	.	TRBJ1-2	TGCGCCAGCAGCTTGGAGGGGACAGGGACCTATGGCTACACCTTC	CASSLEGTGTYGYTF
.	TRBV6-1	.	TRBJ1-6	TGTGCCAGCAGTGAAGCCTCTAATTCACCCCTCCACTTT	CASSEASNSPLHF
TRBD1	TRBV4-1	few	TRBJ2-1	TGCGCCAGCAGCCAACCGACAGGGACGGGTGAGCAGTTCTTC	CASSQPTGTGEQFF
TRBD1	TRBV5-5	.	TRBJ1-2	TGTGCCAGCAGCTTGGAAAGGGGACAGGGTGTTCCTCTCTATGGCTACACCTTC	CASSLERGQGVPLYGYTF
TRBD2	TRBV3-1/TRBV3-2	few	TRBJ2-3	TGTGCCAGCAGCCTGGGACTAGCCATGGATACGCAGTATTTT	CASSLGLAMDTQYF
.	TRBV13	.	TRBJ2-2	TGTGCCAGCAGCCATAAGCCTAGTAATCCCGGGGAGCTGTTTTTT	CASSHKPSNPGELFF
.	TRBV5-1	.	TRBJ2-7	TGCGCCAGCAGCTCGGACAGCTACGAGCAGTACTTC	CASSSDSYEQYF
TRBD2	TRBV5-4	few	TRBJ2-1	TGTGCCAGCAGCTTCGGACTAGCGGGGGCCCTGAGCTCCTACAATGAGCAGTTCTTC	CASSFGLAGALSSYNEQFF
.	TRBV28	once	TRBJ2-6	TGTGCCAGCAGTACAGCCTCTGGGGCCAACGTCCTGACTTTC	CASSTASGANVLTF
TRBD1	TRBV5-1	.	TRBJ1-5	TGCGCCAGCAGCTTGGAGGGCACAGGGGCTCAGCCCCAGCATTTT	CASSLEGTGAQPQHF
TRBD1	TRBV5-1	.	TRBJ1-4	TGCGCCAGCAGCTTGGGATCGCCCGGACAGGCCCTGTTTTTT	CASSLGSPGQALFF
.	TRBV3-1/TRBV3-2	few	TRBJ2-1	TGTGCCAGCAGCGATCTAGCTGGGCAGCTCTACAATGAGCAGTTCTTC	CASSDLAGQLYNEQFF
TRBD1	TRBV14	once	TRBJ2-7	TGTGCCAGCAGCCAAGACTCCCACGGACAGGGGATCTACGAGCAGTACTTC	CASSQDSHGQGIYEQYF
TRBD1	TRBV7-2	.	TRBJ1-5	TGTGCCAGCAGCTTCTCGACAGGGGGCCCGCCCCAGCATTTT	CASSFSTGGPPQHF
TRBD1	TRBV18	.	TRBJ1-1	TGTGCCAGCTCGGAACAGGGGCGAGACACTGAAGCTTTCTTT	CASSEQGRDTEAFF
.	TRBV29-1	.	TRBJ1-5	TGCAGCGTTCTTTTGGGCCTCAATCAGCCCCAGCATTTT	CSVLLGLNQPQHF
.	TRBV6-5	.	TRBJ1-1	TGTGCCAGCAGTTACCCGGGGGGCGTTCGCACTGAAGCTTTCTTT	CASSYPGGVRTEAFF
TRBD1	TRBV15	.	TRBJ1-5	TGTGCCACCAGCAGTGGGGACAGCTTTAGCAATCAGCCCCAGCATTTT	CATSSGDSFSNQPQHF
.	TRBV18	.	TRBJ2-2	TGTGCCAGCTCACCGACGACAGGCACCGGGGAGCTGTTTTTT	CASSPTTGTGELFF
.	TRBV15	.	TRBJ1-4	TGTGCCACCAGCCTTGATCGGCGGGGGAGGGAAAAACTGTTTTTT	CATSLDRRGREKLFF
.	TRBV19	.	TRBJ1-5	TGTGCCAGTAGTTTAACAGGGAATAGCAATCAGCCCCAGCATTTT	CASSLTGNSNQPQHF
TRBD2	TRBV14	few	TRBJ2-7	TGTGCCAGCAGGGAAGCGGGGGCCACCTACGAGCAGTACTTC	CASREAGATYEQYF
.	TRBV21-1	.	TRBJ1-5	TGTGCCAGCAGCAAAAAGAGCGGGCGCGCAGATAATCAGCCCCAGCATTTT	CASSKKSGRADNQPQHF
TRBD1	TRBV10-3	.	TRBJ1-2	TGTGCCATCAGTCAACAAGGGACAGGGGCTAACTATGGCTACACCTTC	CAISQQGTGANYGYTF
.	TRBV10-2	.	TRBJ1-5	TGCGCCAGCAGTGGTACAGGTCATAGCAATCAGCCCCAGCATTTT	CASSGTGHSNQPQHF
.	TRBV6-1	once	TRBJ2-3	TGTGCCAGCAGTGAAGCGTCCGTTGTTCCAGATACGCAGTATTTT	CASSEASVVPDTQYF
.	TRBV10-3	.	TRBJ1-5	TGTGCCATCAGTGGACAGGCTGACCAGCCCCAGCATTTT	CAISGQADQPQHF
.	TRBV29-1	.	TRBJ1-3	TGCAGCGTACAGAAGGGGACTGGAAACACCATATATTTT	CSVQKGTGNTIYF
.	TRBV30	.	TRBJ2-5	TGTGCCTGGACAGTTCAAGAGACCCAGTACTTC	CAWTVQETQYF
.	TRBV2	.	TRBJ1-2	TGTGCCAGCAGTGGGGCTGGTACCTATGGCTACACCTTC	CASSGAGTYGYTF
TRBD1	TRBV30	.	TRBJ1-6	TGTGCCTGGAGGAGGGACAGGGGCGTTTTGACCCTCCACTTT	CAWRRDRGVLTLHF
TRBD1	TRBV5-6	.	TRBJ1-4	TGTGCCAGCAGCTCACAGGGGGAACTGTTTTTT	CASSSQGELFF
.	TRBV4-1	.	TRBJ2-1	TGCGCCAGCAGCCATCCCAGGGGTAGACCTAATGAGCAGTTCTTC	CASSHPRGRPNEQFF
.	TRBV30	.	TRBJ1-6	TGTGCCTGGAGTGTTGCAGGGAAGAAGAATTCACCCCTCCACTTT	CAWSVAGKKNSPLHF
.	TRBV9	.	TRBJ2-7	TGTGCCAGCAGCGTAGGACATCAGGGGATTAGCGAGCAGTACTTC	CASSVGHQGISEQYF
TRBD2	TRBV9	.	TRBJ2-7	TGTGCCAGCAGAGTCGGGATCATAAGCGGGGGGAGAAACGAGCAGTACTTC	CASRVGIISGGRNEQYF
.	TRBV5-1	.	TRBJ1-1	TGCGCCAGCAGCTTGGCCGGGACTAGGTGGGACACTGAAGCTTTCTTT	CASSLAGTRWDTEAFF
TRBD2	TRBV11-2	few	TRBJ2-7	TGTGCCAGCAGCTTGTCGCTGGCTAGCGGGGCCTACGAGCAGTACTTC	CASSLSLASGAYEQYF
.	TRBV18	once	TRBJ1-1	TGTGCCAGCTCACCCTCTCAGTGGGGGCCGAACACTGAAGCTTTCTTT	CASSPSQWGPNTEAFF
TRBD1	TRBV11-2	.	TRBJ2-2	TGTGCCAGCAGCCCCTGGACAGGGGGGGCCGGGGAGCTGTTTTTT	CASSPWTGGAGELFF